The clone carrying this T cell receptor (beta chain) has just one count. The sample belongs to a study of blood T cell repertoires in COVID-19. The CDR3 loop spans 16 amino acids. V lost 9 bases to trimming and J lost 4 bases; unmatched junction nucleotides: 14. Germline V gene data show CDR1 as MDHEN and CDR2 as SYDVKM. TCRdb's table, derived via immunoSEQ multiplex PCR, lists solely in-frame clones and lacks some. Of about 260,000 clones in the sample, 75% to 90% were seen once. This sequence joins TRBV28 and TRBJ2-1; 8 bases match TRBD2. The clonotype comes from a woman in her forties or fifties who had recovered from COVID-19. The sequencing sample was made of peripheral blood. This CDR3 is CASYTRASGPYNEQFF. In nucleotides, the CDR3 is TGTGCCAGTTATACCCGAGCTAGCGGGCCTTACAATGAGCAGTTCTTC.